This TCR beta chain was obtained from a study of early T cells in non-severe SARS-CoV-2 infection. Study summary: Sequencing of bulk RNA from unsorted whole blood was done, without chain pairing.

Per the germline V gene, CDR1 is MGHDK and CDR2 is SYGVNS. Trimming took 4 bases from V and 10 from J, leaving 17 bases between them. This CDR3 has 14 residues. Unique molecular identifiers were attached to individual cDNA molecules. TCRdb recomputed calls from the 5' RACE reads with MiXCR, one row per CDR3 protein. The data show about 42,000 distinct CDR3 sequences, roughly 7.1% seen once. Whole-study results and caveats: The study's VDJdb matching favored anti-spike CD8 responses and missed private and CD4 specificities.

This clonotype was detected ten times or more. Its specificity is unknown. This TCR derives from an adult who was a healthcare worker with PCR-confirmed SARS-CoV-2 infection or an uninfected control (not recorded which). The sequenced sample was whole blood. This chain uses TRBV25-1 with TRBJ1-5, with D possibly being TRBD1 (5 bases). The DNA of the CDR3 is TGTGCCAGCAGTGGCCCCGGGACCCACTATCCCCAGCATTTT. It is translated as CASSGPGTHYPQHF.